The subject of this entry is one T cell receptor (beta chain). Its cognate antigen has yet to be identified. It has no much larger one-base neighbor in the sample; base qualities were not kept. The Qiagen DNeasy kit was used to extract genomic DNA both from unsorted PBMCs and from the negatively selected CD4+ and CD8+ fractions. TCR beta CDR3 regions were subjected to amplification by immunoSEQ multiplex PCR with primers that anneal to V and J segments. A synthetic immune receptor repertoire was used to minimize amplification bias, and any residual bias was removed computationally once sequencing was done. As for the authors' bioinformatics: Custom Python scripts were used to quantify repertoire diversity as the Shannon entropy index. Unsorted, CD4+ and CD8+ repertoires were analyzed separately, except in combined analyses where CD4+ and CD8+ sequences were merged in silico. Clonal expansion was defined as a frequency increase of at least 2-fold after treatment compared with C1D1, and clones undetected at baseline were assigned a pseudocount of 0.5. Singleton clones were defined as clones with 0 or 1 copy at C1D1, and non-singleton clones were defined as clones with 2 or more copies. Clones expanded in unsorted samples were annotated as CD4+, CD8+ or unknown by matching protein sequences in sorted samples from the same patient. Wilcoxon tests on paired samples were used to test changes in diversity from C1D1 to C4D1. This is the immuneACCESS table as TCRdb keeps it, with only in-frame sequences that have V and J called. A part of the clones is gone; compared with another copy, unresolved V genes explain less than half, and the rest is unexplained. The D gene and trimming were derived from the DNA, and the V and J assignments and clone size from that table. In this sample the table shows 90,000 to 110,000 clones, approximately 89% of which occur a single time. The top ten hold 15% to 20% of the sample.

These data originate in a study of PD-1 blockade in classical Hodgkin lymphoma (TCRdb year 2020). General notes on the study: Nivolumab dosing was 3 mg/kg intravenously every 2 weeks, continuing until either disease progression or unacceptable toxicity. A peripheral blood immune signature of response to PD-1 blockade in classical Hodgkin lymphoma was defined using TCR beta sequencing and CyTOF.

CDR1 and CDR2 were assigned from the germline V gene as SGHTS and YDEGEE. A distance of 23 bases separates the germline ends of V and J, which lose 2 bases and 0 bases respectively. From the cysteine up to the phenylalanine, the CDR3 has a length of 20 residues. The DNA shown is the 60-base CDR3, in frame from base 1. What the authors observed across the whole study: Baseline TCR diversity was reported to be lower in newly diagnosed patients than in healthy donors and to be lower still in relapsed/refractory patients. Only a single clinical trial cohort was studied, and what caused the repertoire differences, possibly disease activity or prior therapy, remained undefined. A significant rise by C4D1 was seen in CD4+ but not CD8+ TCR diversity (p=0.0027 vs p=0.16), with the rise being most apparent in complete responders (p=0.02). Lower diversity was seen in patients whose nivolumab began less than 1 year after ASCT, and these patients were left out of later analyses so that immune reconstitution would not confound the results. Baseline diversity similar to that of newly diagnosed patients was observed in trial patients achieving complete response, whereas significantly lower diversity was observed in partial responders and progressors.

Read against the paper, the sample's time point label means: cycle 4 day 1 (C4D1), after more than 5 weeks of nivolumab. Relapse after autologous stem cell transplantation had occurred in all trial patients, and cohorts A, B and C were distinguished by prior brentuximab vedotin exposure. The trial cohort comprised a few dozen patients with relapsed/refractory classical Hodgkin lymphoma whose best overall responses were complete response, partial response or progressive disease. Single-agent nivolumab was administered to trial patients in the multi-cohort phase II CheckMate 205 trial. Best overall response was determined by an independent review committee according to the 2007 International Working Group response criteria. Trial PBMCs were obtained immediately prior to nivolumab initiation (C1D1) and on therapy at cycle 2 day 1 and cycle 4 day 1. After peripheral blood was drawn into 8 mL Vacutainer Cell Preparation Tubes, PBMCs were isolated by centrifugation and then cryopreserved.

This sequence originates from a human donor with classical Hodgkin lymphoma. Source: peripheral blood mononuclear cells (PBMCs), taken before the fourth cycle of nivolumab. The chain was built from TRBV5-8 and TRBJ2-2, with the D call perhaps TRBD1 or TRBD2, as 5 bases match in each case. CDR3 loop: CASSFPRVRGKTPNTGELFF. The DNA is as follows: TGTGCCAGCAGCTTCCCCCGTGTGAGGGGTAAGACCCCGAACACCGGGGAGCTGTTTTTT.